The source of this T cell receptor (beta chain) is a study of PD-L1 blockade in urothelial cancer (dated by TCRdb to about 2017). With regard to the full study: All patients started therapy around 2014 and received atezolizumab 1,200 mg intravenously every 3 weeks. Nine patients reached durable clinical benefit, while some 21 patients did not. About 85% of the roughly 29 patients were identified as males with urothelial cancer of bladder origin, and a prior smoking history was reported by 18 of 29 patients. Pretreatment tumor samples and matched peripheral blood, collected serially before and after atezolizumab treatment, underwent TCR sequencing. Blood samples were analyzed 3 weeks after the start of treatment (second dose) and 6 weeks after the start of treatment. Whole exome sequencing and RNA sequencing of pretreatment tumors were performed alongside TCR sequencing in the same patients. Pretreatment blood TCR-seq was available for 27 to 30 patients, at least one posttreatment blood collection was obtained for some 24 patients, and tumor TCR-seq was available for some 24 patients. A median of about 150,000 T cells and some 82,000 unique TCRs was obtained from blood samples, and a median clonality of 0.080 was observed. Patients had an ECOG performance status of 0 or 1 and had received between 0 and 3 prior chemotherapy regimens. The study, an exploratory multi-omic analysis, examined somatic, immune and clinical correlates of response to PD-L1 blockade with atezolizumab in urothelial cancer. Durable clinical benefit was defined as progression-free survival longer than 6 months, and TCR features were also tested against progression-free and overall survival.

In regard to this clone: What this receptor recognizes is not known. Base-call qualities are not available, and no considerably larger clone is one nucleotide away.

Each PCR received spiked-in synthetic TCR analog templates so that absolute template abundance could be estimated from read counts. TCRbeta CDR3 regions were amplified from genomic DNA with bias-controlled V and J gene primers using the immunoSEQ assay. Rearranged TCRbeta segments were sequenced at approximately 20X coverage. The original methods were these. Sequencing errors were corrected by clustering and CDR3s were annotated against IMGT to assign V, D and J genes. Downstream analyses used only productive TCRbeta rearrangements, leaving out any out-of-frame or stop-codon sequences. Clonality was calculated as one minus the Shannon entropy normalized by the log of the number of unique productive sequences. Clones differing between time points or between blood and tumor were identified using Fisher's exact test with Benjamini-Hochberg correction, with an adjusted p below 0.01 applied as the threshold. The clones in this table, taken by TCRdb from immuneACCESS, are in-frame only. Not every clone is retained; where verified, under half of the shortfall comes from an unresolved V gene, and the cause of the rest is unknown. The V and J calls and clone size were taken over from that table, and D and trimming were inferred from the DNA. This sample comprises tens of thousands of clones, 89% of them detected only once. The ten largest clonotypes hold about 1% of the sample.

Trimmed from V: 3 bases; trimmed from J: 4 bases; junction bases lacking a gene match: 4. Including the terminal cysteine and phenylalanine, the CDR3 comprises 16 residues. Only the CDR3 DNA is retained, 48 bases long and in frame from the first base. For CDR1 and CDR2, the germline V gene lists SGHAT and FQNNGV. Read against the paper, the sample's time point label means: pretreatment peripheral blood. A total of around 30 patients with locally advanced or metastatic urothelial carcinoma, treated at Memorial Sloan Kettering on a trial protocol, made up the cohort. Peripheral blood mononuclear cells were collected from each patient pretreatment and during treatment, giving between 1 and 8 total time points per patient. The Qiagen DNeasy Blood extraction kit was used to purify genomic DNA from total PBMCs and tumor samples. PBMCs were collected pretreatment and during treatment, and were isolated and stored as previously described.

General study outcomes and caveats: Greater expansion of tumor-associated TCR clones in peripheral blood 3 weeks after the start of treatment was observed in patients with durable benefit (n of about 22, p = 0.022). Because the sample size was small (n of about 30) and many exploratory analyses were performed, the results are intended to be hypothesis-generating. A pretreatment peripheral blood TCR clonality below the median was linked to improved progression-free and overall survival.

The chain is encoded by TRBV11-2 joined to TRBJ2-2, with 11 bases in between that match TRBD1. This specimen consisted of PBMCs, obtained around atezolizumab (anti-PD-L1) treatment. The clonotype comes from a woman of 80 years or more with urothelial cancer. The DNA sequence is as follows: TGTGCCAGCAGCTTTTGGACAGGGGGCTTCACCGGGGAGCTGTTTTTT. Protein translation: CASSFWTGGFTGELFF.